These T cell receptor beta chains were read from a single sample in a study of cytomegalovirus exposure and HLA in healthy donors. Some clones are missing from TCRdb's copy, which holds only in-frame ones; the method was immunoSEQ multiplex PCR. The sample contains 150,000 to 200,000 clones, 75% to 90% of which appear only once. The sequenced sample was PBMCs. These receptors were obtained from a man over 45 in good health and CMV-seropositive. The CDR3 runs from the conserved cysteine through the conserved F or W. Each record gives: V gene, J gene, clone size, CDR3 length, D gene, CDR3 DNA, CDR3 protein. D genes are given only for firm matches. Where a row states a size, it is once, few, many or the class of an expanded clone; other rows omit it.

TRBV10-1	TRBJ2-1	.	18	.	TGCGCCAGCAGAGAACGTCTTAGCGGTTTATTCTCCTACAATGAGCAGTTCTTC	CASRERLSGLFSYNEQFF
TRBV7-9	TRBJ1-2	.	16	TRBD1	TGTGCCAGCAGCACAGTCGCAGGGGGCGCGATGGCAGGCTACACCTTC	CASSTVAGGAMAGYTF
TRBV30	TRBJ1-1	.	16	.	TGTGCCTGGAGTGTGCAGGGGACCATTGGGAACACTGAAGCTTTCTTT	CAWSVQGTIGNTEAFF
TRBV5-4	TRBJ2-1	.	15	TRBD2	TGTGCCAGCAGCTTGGAACGGGGGGCCTACAATGAGCAGTTCTTC	CASSLERGAYNEQFF
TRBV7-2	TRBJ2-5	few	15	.	TGTGCCAGCAGCTTACTGGGCCTACCTCAAGAGACCCAGTACTTC	CASSLLGLPQETQYF
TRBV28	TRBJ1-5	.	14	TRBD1	TGTGCCAGCAGTTTTCGGGACAGGGCTCAGCCCCAGCATTTT	CASSFRDRAQPQHF
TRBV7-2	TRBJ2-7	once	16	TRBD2	TGTGCCAGCAGCGCGGGACTAGCGGGAGGAATATACGAGCAGTACTTC	CASSAGLAGGIYEQYF
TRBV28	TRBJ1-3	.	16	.	TGTGCCAGCAGTTTATCCTCGGGAAACTCTGGAAACACCATATATTTT	CASSLSSGNSGNTIYF
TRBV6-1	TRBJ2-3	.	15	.	TGTGCCAGCAGGAGACAGGGAGGAAGCACAGATACGCAGTATTTT	CASRRQGGSTDTQYF
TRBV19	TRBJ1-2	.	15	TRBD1	TGTGCCAGTAGTATATCGGGACAGACGAACTATGGCTACACCTTC	CASSISGQTNYGYTF
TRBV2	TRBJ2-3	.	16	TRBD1	TGTGCCAGCAGAAACCAGGACAGGCTGGACACAGATACGCAGTATTTT	CASRNQDRLDTDTQYF
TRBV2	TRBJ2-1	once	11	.	TGTGCCAGCATAAACAGCAATGAGCAGTTCTTC	CASINSNEQFF
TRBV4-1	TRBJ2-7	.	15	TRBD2	TGCGCCAGCAGCACACAACTAGCGGGAGGGTGGAAGCAGTACTTC	CASSTQLAGGWKQYF
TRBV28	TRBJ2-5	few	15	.	TGTGCCAGCAGCTCGATCTCGTCCGGGGGAGAGACCCAGTACTTC	CASSSISSGGETQYF
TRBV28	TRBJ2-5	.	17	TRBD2	TGTGCCAGCAGTTTAGGGATAGCGGGGAGAAACCAAGAGACCCAGTACTTC	CASSLGIAGRNQETQYF
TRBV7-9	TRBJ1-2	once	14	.	TGTGCCAGCAGCTTAGACAGCCCTAACTATGGCTACACCTTC	CASSLDSPNYGYTF
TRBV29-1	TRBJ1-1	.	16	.	TGCAGCGTTGAAGACGAGTGGGGACATCTGAACACTGAAGCTTTCTTT	CSVEDEWGHLNTEAFF
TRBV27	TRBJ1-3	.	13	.	TGTGCCAGCAGTTTATCGATGGGCTACACCATATATTTT	CASSLSMGYTIYF
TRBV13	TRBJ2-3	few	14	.	TGTGCCAGCAGCCTCGACAGGCGGCCAGATACGCAGTATTTT	CASSLDRRPDTQYF
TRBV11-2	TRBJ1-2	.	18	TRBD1	TGTGCCAGCAGCCCGCGTATGGGACAGGGGGCGTTGCAGCGTGGCTACACCTTC	CASSPRMGQGALQRGYTF
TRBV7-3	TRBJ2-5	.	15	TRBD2	TGTGCCAGCAGCGCGGGACTAGCGGGAGTGGAGACCCAGTACTTC	CASSAGLAGVETQYF
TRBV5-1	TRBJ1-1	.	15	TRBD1	TGCGCCAGCAGCTTGTTTGGACAGGGTGGGACTGAAGCTTTCTTT	CASSLFGQGGTEAFF
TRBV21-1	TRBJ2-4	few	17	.	TGTGCCAGCAGCAAAGGCGATCGGGAATTAGCCAAAAACATTCAGTACTTC	CASSKGDRELAKNIQYF
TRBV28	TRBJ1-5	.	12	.	TGTGCCAGCAGTCTCCAGGGCGGGCCCCAGCATTTT	CASSLQGGPQHF
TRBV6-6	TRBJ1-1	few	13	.	TGTGCCAGCAGTTACTTACAGGGCACTGAAGCTTTCTTT	CASSYLQGTEAFF
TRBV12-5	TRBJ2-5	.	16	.	TGTGCTAGTGGAAGCCTTTTAGGGGGGGGCCTAGAGACCCAGTACTTC	CASGSLLGGGLETQYF
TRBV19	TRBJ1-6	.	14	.	TGTGCCAGTACCCCCGGGGTGAGGAATTCACCCCTCCACTTT	CASTPGVRNSPLHF
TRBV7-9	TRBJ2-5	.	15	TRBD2	TGTGCCAGCAGCTTAGGGGTACTAGCGGGAGAGACCCAGTACTTC	CASSLGVLAGETQYF
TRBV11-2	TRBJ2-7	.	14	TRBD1	TGTGCCAGCACCCCGGGACAGGGCTCCTACGAGCAGTACTTC	CASTPGQGSYEQYF
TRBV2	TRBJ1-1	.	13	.	TGTGCCAGCAGTGAAGCTGGGCAGAATGAAGCTTTCTTT	CASSEAGQNEAFF
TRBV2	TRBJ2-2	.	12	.	TGTGCCAGCACATCGGGGACCGGGGAGCTGTTTTTT	CASTSGTGELFF
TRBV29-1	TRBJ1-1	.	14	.	TGCAGCGTTGTCCCGCCAGGGGTCAGGGCTGAAGCTTTCTTT	CSVVPPGVRAEAFF
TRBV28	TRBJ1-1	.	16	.	TGTGCCAGCAGTCCACAACAGGGACGACCGAACACTGAAGCTTTCTTT	CASSPQQGRPNTEAFF
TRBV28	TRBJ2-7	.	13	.	TGTGCCAGCAGTTTAGGCAGCTCCTACGAGCAGTACTTC	CASSLGSSYEQYF
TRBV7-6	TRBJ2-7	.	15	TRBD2	TGTGCCAGCAGCTTCAGCGGGGGGGGCTCCTACGAGCAGTACTTC	CASSFSGGGSYEQYF
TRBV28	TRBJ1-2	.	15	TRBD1	TGTGCCAGCAGTTTCATCCTCACAGGGGGGCAGGGCTACACCTTC	CASSFILTGGQGYTF
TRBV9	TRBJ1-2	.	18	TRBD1	TGTGCCAGCAGCGAGGGAGGGGGGACAGGGGAGTATCTAGGAGGCTACACCTTC	CASSEGGGTGEYLGGYTF
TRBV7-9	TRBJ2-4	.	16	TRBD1	TGTGCCAGCAGCCTAGGACAGGGTCTAGCCAAAAACATTCAGTACTTC	CASSLGQGLAKNIQYF
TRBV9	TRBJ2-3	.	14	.	TGTGCCAGCAGCGTAGGCGACTCCACAGATACGCAGTATTTT	CASSVGDSTDTQYF
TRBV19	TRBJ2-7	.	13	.	TGTGCCAGTAGTATTGGGACTTCCTACGAGCAGTACTTC	CASSIGTSYEQYF
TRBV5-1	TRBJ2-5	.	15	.	TGCGCCAGCAGCTTTACCAGGAACCTCCAAGAGACCCAGTACTTC	CASSFTRNLQETQYF
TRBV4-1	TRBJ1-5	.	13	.	TGCGCCAGCAGCCAAGAAAGAGGGCAGCCCCAGCATTTT	CASSQERGQPQHF
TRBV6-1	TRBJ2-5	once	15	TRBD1	TGTGCCAGCAGTGAGTGGGACAGCCCGACGGAGACCCAGTACTTC	CASSEWDSPTETQYF
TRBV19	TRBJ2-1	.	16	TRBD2	TGTGCCAGTAAAAGAGCGGGGTCCAGCTCCTACAATGAGCAGTTCTTC	CASKRAGSSSYNEQFF
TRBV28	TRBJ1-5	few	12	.	TGTGCCAGCAGTTTAAGCTTTCAGCCCCAGCATTTT	CASSLSFQPQHF
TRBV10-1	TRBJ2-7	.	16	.	TGCGCCAGCACCAAATCTCAAGCTAGCGCTTACTACGAGCAGTACTTC	CASTKSQASAYYEQYF
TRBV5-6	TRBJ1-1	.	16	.	TGTGCCAGCAGCTTGGTACAGGGCGGATATAACACTGAAGCTTTCTTT	CASSLVQGGYNTEAFF
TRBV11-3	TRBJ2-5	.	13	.	TGTGCCAGCAGCTTTAGTCTCGAAGAGACCCAGTACTTC	CASSFSLEETQYF
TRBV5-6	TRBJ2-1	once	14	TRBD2	TGTGCCAGCAGCCCTCAGGGAGGGCACAATGAGCAGTTCTTC	CASSPQGGHNEQFF
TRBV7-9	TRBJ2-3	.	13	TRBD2	TGTGCCAGCAGCCCTATAGCGGGAGATACGCAGTATTTT	CASSPIAGDTQYF
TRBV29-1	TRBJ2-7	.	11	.	TGCAGCGTTGAACAGGGTTACGAGCAGTACTTC	CSVEQGYEQYF
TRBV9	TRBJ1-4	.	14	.	TGTGCCAGCAGCGAACAGGGTACTCGGGACAAACTGTTTTTT	CASSEQGTRDKLFF